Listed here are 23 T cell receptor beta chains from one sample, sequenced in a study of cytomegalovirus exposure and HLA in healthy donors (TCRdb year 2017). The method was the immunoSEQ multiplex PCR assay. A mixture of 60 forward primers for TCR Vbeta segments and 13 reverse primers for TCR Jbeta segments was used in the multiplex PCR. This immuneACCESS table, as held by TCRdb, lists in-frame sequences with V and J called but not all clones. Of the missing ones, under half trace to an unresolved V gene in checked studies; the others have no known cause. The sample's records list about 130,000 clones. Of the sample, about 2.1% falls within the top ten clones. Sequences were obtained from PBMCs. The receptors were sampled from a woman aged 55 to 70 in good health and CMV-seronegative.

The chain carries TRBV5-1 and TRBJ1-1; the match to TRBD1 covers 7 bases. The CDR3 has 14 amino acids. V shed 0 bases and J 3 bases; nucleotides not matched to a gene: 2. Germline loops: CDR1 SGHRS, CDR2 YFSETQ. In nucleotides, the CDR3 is TGCGCCAGCAGCTTGGGAAGGGGGCACACTGAAGCTTTCTTT. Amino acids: CASSLGRGHTEAFF.

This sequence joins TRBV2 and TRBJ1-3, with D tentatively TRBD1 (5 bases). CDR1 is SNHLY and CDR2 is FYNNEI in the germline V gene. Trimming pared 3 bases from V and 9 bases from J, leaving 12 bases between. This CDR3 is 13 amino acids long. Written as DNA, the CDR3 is TGTGCCAGCAGTGATCAGGGTGTTGGCACCATATATTTT. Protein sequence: CASSDQGVGTIYF.

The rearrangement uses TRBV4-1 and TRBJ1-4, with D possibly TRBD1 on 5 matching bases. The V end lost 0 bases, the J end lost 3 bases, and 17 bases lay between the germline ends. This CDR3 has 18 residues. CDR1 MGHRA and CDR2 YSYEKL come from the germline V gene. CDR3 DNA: TGCGCCAGCAGCCAAGATGGGGGACTCCGACTCGCTAATGAAAAACTGTTTTTT. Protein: CASSQDGGLRLANEKLFF.

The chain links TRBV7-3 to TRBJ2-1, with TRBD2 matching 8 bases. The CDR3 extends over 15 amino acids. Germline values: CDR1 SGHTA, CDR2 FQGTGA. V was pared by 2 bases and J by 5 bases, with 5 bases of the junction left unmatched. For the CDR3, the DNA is TGTGCCAGCAGCTTACGGCGGGGGGAAAACAATGAGCAGTTCTTC. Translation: CASSLRRGENNEQFF.

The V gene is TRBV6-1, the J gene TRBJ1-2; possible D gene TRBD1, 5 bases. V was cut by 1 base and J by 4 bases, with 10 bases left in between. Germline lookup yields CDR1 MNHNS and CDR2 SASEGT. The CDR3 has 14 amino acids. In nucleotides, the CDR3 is TGTGCCAGCAGTGAAGACGGGGGGTTCTATGGCTACACCTTC. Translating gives CASSEDGGFYGYTF.

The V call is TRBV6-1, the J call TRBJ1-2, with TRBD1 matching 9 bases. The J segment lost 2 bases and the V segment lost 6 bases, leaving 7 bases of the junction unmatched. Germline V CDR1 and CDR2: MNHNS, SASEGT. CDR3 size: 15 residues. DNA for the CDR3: TGTGCCAGCAGACCCGGACAGGGGTCCAACTATGGCTACACCTTC. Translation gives CASRPGQGSNYGYTF.

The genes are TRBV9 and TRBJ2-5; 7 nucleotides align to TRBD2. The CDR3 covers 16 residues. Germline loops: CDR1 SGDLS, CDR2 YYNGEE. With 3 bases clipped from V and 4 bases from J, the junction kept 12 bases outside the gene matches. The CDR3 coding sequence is TGTGCCAGCAGCGGATCAGCGGGACTCACCACAGAGACCCAGTACTTC. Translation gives CASSGSAGLTTETQYF.

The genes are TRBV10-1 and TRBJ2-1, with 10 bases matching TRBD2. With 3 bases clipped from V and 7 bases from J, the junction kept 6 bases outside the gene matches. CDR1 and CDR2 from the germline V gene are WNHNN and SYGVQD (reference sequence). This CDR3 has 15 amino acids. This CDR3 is CASSEAGGGLNEQFF. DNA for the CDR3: TGCGCCAGCAGTGAAGCGGGGGGGGGTTTGAATGAGCAGTTCTTC.

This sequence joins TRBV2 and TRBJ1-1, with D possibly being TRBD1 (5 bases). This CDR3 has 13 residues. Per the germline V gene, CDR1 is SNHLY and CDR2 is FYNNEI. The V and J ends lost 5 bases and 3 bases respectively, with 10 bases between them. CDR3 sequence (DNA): TGTGCCAGCAGTCTGGCCAGGGACACTGAAGCTTTCTTT. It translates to CASSLARDTEAFF. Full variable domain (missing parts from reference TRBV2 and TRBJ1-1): EPEVTQTPSHQVTQMGQEVILRCVPISNHLYFYWYRQILGQKVEFLVSFYNNEISEKSEIFDDQFSVERPDGSNFTLKIRSTKLEDSAMYFCASSLARDTEAFFGQGTRLTVV.

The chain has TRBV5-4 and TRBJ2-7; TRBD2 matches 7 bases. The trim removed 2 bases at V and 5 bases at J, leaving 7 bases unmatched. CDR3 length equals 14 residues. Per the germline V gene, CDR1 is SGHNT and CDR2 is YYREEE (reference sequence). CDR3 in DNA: TGTGCCAGCAGCTTAGGACTAGTACCCCACGAGCAGTACTTC. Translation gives CASSLGLVPHEQYF.

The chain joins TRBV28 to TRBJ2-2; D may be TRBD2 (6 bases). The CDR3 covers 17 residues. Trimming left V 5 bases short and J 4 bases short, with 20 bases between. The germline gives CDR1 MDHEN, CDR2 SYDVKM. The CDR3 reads CASSANVGVGGTGELFF. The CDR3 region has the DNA TGTGCCAGCAGTGCCAACGTGGGTGTCGGGGGCACCGGGGAGCTGTTTTTT.

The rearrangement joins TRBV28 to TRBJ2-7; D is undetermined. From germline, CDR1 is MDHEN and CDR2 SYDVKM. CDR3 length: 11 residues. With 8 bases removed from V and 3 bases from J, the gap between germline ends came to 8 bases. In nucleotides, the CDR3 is TGTGCCAGCGGCCTCCGCTACGAGCAGTACTTC. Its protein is CASGLRYEQYF. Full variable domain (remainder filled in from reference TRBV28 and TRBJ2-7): DVKVTQSSRYLVKRTGEKVFLECVQDMDHENMFWYRQDPGLGLRLIYFSYDVKMKEKGDIPEGYSVSREKKERFSLILESASTNQTSMYLCASGLRYEQYFGPGTRLTVT.

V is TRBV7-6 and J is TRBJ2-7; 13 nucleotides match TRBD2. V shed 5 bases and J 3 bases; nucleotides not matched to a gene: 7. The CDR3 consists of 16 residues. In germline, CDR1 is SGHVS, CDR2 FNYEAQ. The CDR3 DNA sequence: TGTGCCAGCAGCCCCGGGACTAGCGGGAATGACTACGAGCAGTACTTC. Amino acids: CASSPGTSGNDYEQYF.

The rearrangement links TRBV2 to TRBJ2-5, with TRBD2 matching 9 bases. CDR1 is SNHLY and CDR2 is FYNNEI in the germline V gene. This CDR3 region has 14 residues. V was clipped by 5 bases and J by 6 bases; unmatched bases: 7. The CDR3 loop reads CASSSSGGRKTQYF. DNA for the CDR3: TGTGCCAGCAGTAGTAGCGGGGGTAGGAAGACCCAGTACTTC.

The CDR3 DNA reads TGTGCCAGCAGCTCAGGGACAGGGTACGTCGCTGAAGCTTTCTTT. Translated, it gives CASSSGTGYVAEAFF. This chain joins TRBV7-9 and TRBJ1-1; 9 bases are a match to TRBD1. CDR1 SEHNR and CDR2 FQNEAQ come from the germline V gene (reference sequence). The V and J ends lost 4 bases and 6 bases, in that order; junction bases with no gene match: 9. The CDR3 has 15 residues.

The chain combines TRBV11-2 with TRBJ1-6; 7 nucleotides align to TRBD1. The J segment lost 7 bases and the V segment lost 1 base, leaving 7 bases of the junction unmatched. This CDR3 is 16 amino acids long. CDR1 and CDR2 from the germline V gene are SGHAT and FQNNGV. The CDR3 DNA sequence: TGTGCCAGCAGCTTAGGGTTGGGACAGAGGAATTCACCCCTCCACTTT. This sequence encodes CASSLGLGQRNSPLHF.

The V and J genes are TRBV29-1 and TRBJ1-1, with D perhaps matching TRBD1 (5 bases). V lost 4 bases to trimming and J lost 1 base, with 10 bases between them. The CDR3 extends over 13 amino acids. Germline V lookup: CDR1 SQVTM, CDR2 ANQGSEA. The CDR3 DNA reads TGCAGCGTTGGAAAAGGACAGAACACTGAAGCTTTCTTT. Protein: CSVGKGQNTEAFF.

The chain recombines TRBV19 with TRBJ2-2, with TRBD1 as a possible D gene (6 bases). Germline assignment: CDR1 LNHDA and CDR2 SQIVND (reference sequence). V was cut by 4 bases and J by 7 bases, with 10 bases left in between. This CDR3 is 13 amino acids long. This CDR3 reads CASSTTGIGELFF. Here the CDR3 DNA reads TGTGCCAGTAGTACCACAGGGATCGGGGAGCTGTTTTTT.

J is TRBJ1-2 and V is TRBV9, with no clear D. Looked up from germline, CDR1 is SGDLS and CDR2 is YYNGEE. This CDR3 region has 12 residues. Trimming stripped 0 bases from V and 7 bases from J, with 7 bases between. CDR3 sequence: CASSVASSGYTF. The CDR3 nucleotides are TGTGCCAGCAGCGTAGCTAGCAGTGGCTACACCTTC.

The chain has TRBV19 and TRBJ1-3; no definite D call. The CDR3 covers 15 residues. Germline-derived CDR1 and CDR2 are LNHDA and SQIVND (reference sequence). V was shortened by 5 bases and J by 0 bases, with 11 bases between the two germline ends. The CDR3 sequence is CASSLTANSGNTIYF. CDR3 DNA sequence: TGTGCCAGTAGTCTAACAGCCAACTCTGGAAACACCATATATTTT.

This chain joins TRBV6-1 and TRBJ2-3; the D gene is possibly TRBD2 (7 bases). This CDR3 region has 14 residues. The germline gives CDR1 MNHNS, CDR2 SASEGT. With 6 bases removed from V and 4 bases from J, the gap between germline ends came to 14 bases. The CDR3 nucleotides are TGTGCCAGCAGGTCGGGGGGCGTCCCAGATACGCAGTATTTT. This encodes CASRSGGVPDTQYF.

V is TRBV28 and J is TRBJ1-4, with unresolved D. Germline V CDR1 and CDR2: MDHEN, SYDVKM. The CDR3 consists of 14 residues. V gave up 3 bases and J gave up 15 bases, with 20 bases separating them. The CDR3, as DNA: TGTGCCAGCAGTTTGACGGAGGCTAATGGAATGGTGTTTTTT. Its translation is CASSLTEANGMVFF.

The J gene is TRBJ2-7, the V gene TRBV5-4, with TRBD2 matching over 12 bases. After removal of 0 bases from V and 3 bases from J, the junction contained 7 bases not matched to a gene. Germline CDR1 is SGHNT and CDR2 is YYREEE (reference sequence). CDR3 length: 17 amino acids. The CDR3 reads CASSLGATSGSFYEQYF. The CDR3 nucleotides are TGTGCCAGCAGCTTGGGGGCGACTAGCGGGAGTTTCTACGAGCAGTACTTC. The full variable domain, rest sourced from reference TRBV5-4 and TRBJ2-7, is ETGVTQSPTHLIKTRGQQVTLRCSSQSGHNTVSWYQQALGQGPQFIFQYYREEENGRGNFPPRFSGLQFPNYSSELNVNALELDDSALYLCASSLGATSGSFYEQYFGPGTRLTVT.